These 28 T cell receptor beta chains share one sample of origin, sequenced in a study of T cells expressing NK-cell markers. Reanalyzing the 5' RACE reads, TCRdb keeps one entry per CDR3 protein, without DNA. The sample includes about 540,000 distinct CDR3 sequences. The sequencing sample was made of blood T cells: a sorted CD56 or NKG2C T cell subset, CD4+ or CD8+ T cells, or bulk PBMC T cells (not recorded which). Receptor source: a young man in good health.

The chain employs TRBV5-1 and TRBJ1-6. Germline CDR1 reads SGHRS; CDR2 reads YFSETQ. There are 13 residues in the CDR3. This CDR3 reads CASSLDLGSPLHF.

The genes are TRBV6-2 or TRBV6-3 and TRBJ2-3; TCRdb selects TRBD2, and the lack of DNA leaves this call unchecked. CDR3 length equals 16 residues. Germline CDR1 MNHEY, CDR2 SVGEGT. The CDR3 sequence is CASTGLARPLADTQYF.

The chain couples TRBV27 to TRBJ2-4; the TRBD2 assignment by TCRdb is unverifiable without DNA. This CDR3 has 16 amino acids. Looked up from germline, CDR1 is MNHEY and CDR2 is SMNVEV (reference sequence). This chain's CDR3 is CASSFGLASAKNIQYF.

The genes are TRBV3-1 and TRBJ2-5. Germline loops: CDR1 LGHDT, CDR2 YNNKEL (reference sequence). The CDR3 consists of 14 residues. The CDR3 reads CASSQGAVLETQYF.

CDR3 sequence reads: CAISESTAPNSPLHF. V gene TRBV10-3 combines with J gene TRBJ1-6. The CDR3 contains 15 residues. Germline assignment: CDR1 ENHRY and CDR2 SYGVKD.

The chain has TRBV7-6 and TRBJ2-2; the D gene TCRdb calls, TRBD2, cannot be checked with no DNA. The germline V gene encodes CDR1 SGHVS and CDR2 FNYEAQ. CDR3 length: 17 residues. The CDR3 loop reads CASSPGLAGVGTGELFF. Together with reference TRBV7-6 and TRBJ2-2, the CDR3 gives the full variable domain: GAGVSQSPRYKVTKRGQDVALRCDPISGHVSLYWYRQALGQGPEFLTYFNYEAQQDKSGLPNDRFSAERPEGSISTLTIQRTEQRDSAMYRCASSPGLAGVGTGELFFGEGSRLTVL.

The chain combines TRBV9 with TRBJ2-1; TCRdb names TRBD1, which stays unverified in the absence of DNA. The CDR3 has 14 residues. Germline V gene lookup returns CDR1 SGDLS and CDR2 YYNGEE. CDR3 amino acids: CASSVTGGFSEKFF.

The genes are TRBV29-1 and TRBJ1-3. The CDR3 extends over 14 amino acids. Germline V CDR1 and CDR2: SQVTM, ANQGSEA. This CDR3 is CSVDMAGSGNTIYF.

The chain links TRBV4-3 to TRBJ1-3. The CDR3 contains 15 residues. Per the germline V gene, CDR1 is LGHNA and CDR2 is YSLEER. CDR3 sequence: CASSQTLNSGNTIYF.

The genes are TRBV5-1 and TRBJ2-3; the TCRdb D gene call, TRBD1, has no DNA to confirm it. Germline CDR1 and CDR2: SGHRS and YFSETQ. This CDR3 comprises 14 residues. CDR3 sequence reads: CASSSDRGSDTQYF.

The CDR3 is CSARDNRRAATGELFF. The chain couples TRBV20-1 to TRBJ2-2; TCRdb proposes TRBD2, but this gene call is untestable without DNA. Germline V gene sequence: CDR1 DFQATT, CDR2 SNEGSKA (reference sequence). CDR3 length: 16 amino acids.

V gene TRBV27 combines with J gene TRBJ2-2; TCRdb names TRBD2, which stays unverified in the absence of DNA. The CDR3 spans 15 residues. Per germline, CDR1 MNHEY and CDR2 SMNVEV (reference sequence). CDR3 amino acids: CASRIAEANTGELFF.

The rearrangement links TRBV5-1 to TRBJ2-1. The germline gives CDR1 SGHRS, CDR2 YFSETQ. The CDR3 is made up of 16 amino acids. CDR3 in amino acids: CASSLVSSVPQGEQFF. The full variable domain, in which reference TRBV5-1 and TRBJ2-1 provide the parts outside the CDR3, is KAGVTQTPRYLIKTRGQQVTLSCSPISGHRSVSWYQQTPGQGLQFLFEYFSETQRNKGNFPGRFSGRQFSNSRSEMNVSTLELGDSALYLCASSLVSSVPQGEQFFGPGTRLTVL.

The rearrangement joins TRBV5-1 to TRBJ2-5; no DNA is available, so the TRBD2 call from TCRdb remains unchecked. CDR3 size: 13 residues. Per germline, CDR1 SGHRS and CDR2 YFSETQ. The CDR3 is CASSSSSSETQYF.

This rearrangement joins TRBV20-1 to TRBJ1-5. Germline V gene sequence: CDR1 DFQATT, CDR2 SNEGSKA (reference sequence). The CDR3 runs 15 residues. The CDR3 reads CSAIFSGLGNQPQHF.

V and J are TRBV29-1 and TRBJ2-3; TCRdb returns TRBD2, unconfirmable since there is no DNA. The CDR3 extends over 16 amino acids. Germline values: CDR1 SQVTM, CDR2 ANQGSEA. The chain's CDR3 is CSVEAGTSGRYDTQYF.

This chain joins TRBV6-2 or TRBV6-3 and TRBJ2-5; TCRdb outputs TRBD2, but without DNA this stays unchecked. The CDR3 covers 15 residues. Looked up from germline, CDR1 is MNHEY and CDR2 is SVGEGT. CDR3 loop: CASRFGLAEQETQYF.

CDR3 protein: CASSKTSVRSYNEQFF. This rearrangement joins TRBV5-1 to TRBJ2-1; TCRdb lists TRBD2, though no DNA is available to test this call. Per the germline V gene, CDR1 is SGHRS and CDR2 is YFSETQ. The CDR3 covers 16 residues.

The rearrangement uses TRBV11-2 and TRBJ2-5; checking the TCRdb D call of TRBD2 is not possible without DNA. The germline V gene has CDR1 SGHAT and CDR2 FQNNGV. This CDR3 spans 12 amino acids. CDR3 protein: CASSLPGPAQYF.

The chain couples TRBV12-3 or TRBV12-4 to TRBJ2-2; TCRdb calls TRBD2, which cannot be checked without DNA. The CDR3 has 14 residues. The CDR3 here is CASYYGGNTGELFF.

This chain connects TRBV28 to TRBJ2-1; absent DNA, TCRdb's TRBD2 call cannot be checked. The CDR3 is made up of 16 amino acids. Germline-derived CDR1 and CDR2 are MDHEN and SYDVKM. The CDR3 reads CASSPRTSLRHNEQFF.

The chain couples TRBV7-7 to TRBJ2-1; TCRdb selects TRBD2, and the lack of DNA leaves this call unchecked. The germline gives CDR1 SSHAT, CDR2 FNYEAQ (reference sequence). The CDR3 has 17 residues. CDR3 region: CASSPRLDSGGGNEQFF.

The chain links TRBV5-5 to TRBJ2-2. CDR3 length: 15 residues. Germline loops: CDR1 SGHKS, CDR2 YYEKEE (reference sequence). The CDR3 reads CASSLETLLTGELFF.

The chain carries TRBV20-1 and TRBJ2-1; no DNA is available, so the TRBD1 call from TCRdb remains unchecked. Germline V gene sequence: CDR1 DFQATT, CDR2 SNEGSKA (reference sequence). This CDR3 comprises 16 residues. CDR3 in amino acids: CSARDPRTARHNEQFF.

This chain joins TRBV12-3 or TRBV12-4 and TRBJ1-5; TCRdb calls TRBD1, which cannot be checked without DNA. This CDR3 comprises 14 residues. The CDR3 here is CASSLETGEQPQHF.

This rearrangement joins TRBV24-1 to TRBJ2-1; TCRdb returns TRBD2, unconfirmable since there is no DNA. The length of the CDR3 is 15 residues. Germline CDR1 and CDR2: KGHDR and SFDVKD. The CDR3 here is CATSAVLAGFDEQFF.

This chain joins TRBV20-1 and TRBJ1-5. CDR1 DFQATT and CDR2 SNEGSKA come from the germline V gene (reference sequence). CDR3 size: 13 residues. The chain's CDR3 is CSASGQPNQPQHF.

This sequence joins TRBV6-2 or TRBV6-3 and TRBJ1-2; TCRdb selects TRBD1, and the lack of DNA leaves this call unchecked. Germline CDR1 MNHEY, CDR2 SVGEGT. The CDR3 runs 13 residues. The CDR3 sequence: CASTEGRNYGYTF.